These T cell receptor beta chains were read from a single sample in a study of T cells expressing NK-cell markers. TCRdb reprocessed the 5' RACE reads and reports one entry per CDR3 protein, with no DNA. The sample spans around 470,000 distinct CDR3 sequences; the ten largest clones claim almost 1.5%. The material sequenced was blood T cells: a sorted CD56 or NKG2C T cell subset, CD4+ or CD8+ T cells, or bulk PBMC T cells (not recorded which). The receptors shown here come from a woman aged 50 to 60 in good health. CDR3s include the opening cysteine and the closing phenylalanine or tryptophan.

cdr3_aa	v_call	j_call
CASSIRPGGLTEAFF	TRBV19	TRBJ1-1
CASSYISGELFF	TRBV6-5	TRBJ2-2
CASSQAAGNSPLHF	TRBV4-2	TRBJ1-6
CASSMGSGLFTDTQYF	TRBV19	TRBJ2-3
CATSRGSGGEDIQYF	TRBV15	TRBJ2-4
CASSSNPTVQGRDSQYF	TRBV11-2	TRBJ2-3
CASSPVVDTQYF	TRBV18	TRBJ2-3
CSASIAVRDTIYF	TRBV20-1	TRBJ1-3
CASSVARSDEQFF	TRBV9	TRBJ2-1
CSVDPSGTPTDTQYF	TRBV29-1	TRBJ2-3
CASSQDRGQSYGYTF	TRBV3-1	TRBJ1-2
CAITKGGVGEQYF	TRBV10-3	TRBJ2-7
CASSVPLETQYF	TRBV11-3	TRBJ2-5
CASSFPASGRANNEQFF	TRBV5-1	TRBJ2-1
CASSSGRIPSTDTQYF	TRBV7-8	TRBJ2-3
CASRGPGYTEAFF	TRBV12-3/TRBV12-4	TRBJ1-1
CSVEDSFSNEQFF	TRBV29-1	TRBJ2-1
CGVPQGGRDEQYF	TRBV20-1	TRBJ2-7
CASSFGDYPTEQFF	TRBV7-2	TRBJ2-1
CASSEYEWELAGGNTGELFF	TRBV25-1	TRBJ2-2
CSVDSGSLAKNIQYF	TRBV20-1	TRBJ2-4
CSARDPTGSGTQYF	TRBV20-1	TRBJ2-5
CASTRQGGNQPQHF	TRBV12-3/TRBV12-4	TRBJ1-5
CSAIVTGSGVYNEQFF	TRBV20-1	TRBJ2-1
CSVEIGGTEAFF	TRBV29-1	TRBJ1-1
CATQGFPDYNEQFF	TRBV24-1	TRBJ2-1
CASSPGGGRGADTQYF	TRBV7-2	TRBJ2-3
CASERQGQETQYF	TRBV5-1	TRBJ2-5
CASSLEGFGWETQYF	TRBV7-2	TRBJ2-5
CASRQGFNEKLFF	TRBV25-1	TRBJ1-4
CASSLRHKPGQRRLQETQYF	TRBV5-1	TRBJ2-5
CASSLGRLETQYF	TRBV12-3/TRBV12-4	TRBJ2-5
CATSDLRAGEPYNEQFF	TRBV24-1	TRBJ2-1
CASKFGGEANYGYTF	TRBV12-3/TRBV12-4	TRBJ1-2
CATSRGDLIQFEQFF	TRBV15	TRBJ2-1